The rows below give T cell receptor beta chains drawn from one sample of a study of blood T cell repertoires in COVID-19. The repertoire was sequenced with immunoSEQ multiplex PCR; TCRdb's copy has only in-frame clones and lacks some. The repertoire holds about 110,000 clones, with around 86% as singletons. Sequenced: peripheral blood. The receptors derive from a woman between 65 and 79 years old with acute or convalescent COVID-19. CDR3s include the opening cysteine and the closing phenylalanine or tryptophan. D genes are given only for firm matches. Clone size is not always given. Where it is, it says once, few, many or a class for expanded clones.

j_call v_call d_call clone_size cdr3_aa cdr3_nt
TRBJ2-1 TRBV7-6 TRBD2 . CASSLVAGVSYNEQFF TGTGCCAGCAGCTTAGTAGCGGGGGTCTCCTACAATGAGCAGTTCTTC
TRBJ1-2 TRBV5-1 TRBD1 . CASSRQGEDGYTF TGCGCCAGCAGCAGACAGGGGGAGGATGGCTACACCTTC
TRBJ2-2 TRBV11-2 . few CASSLGGNTGELFF TGTGCCAGCAGCTTAGGAGGCAACACCGGGGAGCTGTTTTTT
TRBJ2-7 TRBV2 TRBD1 . CASRGRDRVYEQYF TGTGCCAGCAGAGGCCGGGACAGGGTATACGAGCAGTACTTC
TRBJ1-2 TRBV2 TRBD1 . CASSGGGGQRQPNYGYTF TGTGCCAGCAGTGGGGGTGGGGGACAGAGGCAACCAAACTATGGCTACACCTTC
TRBJ1-4 TRBV20-1 TRBD1 . CSASPGTGGRDEKLFF TGCAGTGCCAGTCCCGGGACAGGGGGCCGTGATGAAAAACTGTTTTTT
TRBJ1-5 TRBV12-3/TRBV12-4 . . CASSIRDNQPQHF TGTGCCAGCAGTATCCGGGACAATCAGCCCCAGCATTTT
TRBJ1-4 TRBV3-1/TRBV3-2 . . CASTLGARGEKLFF TGTGCCAGCACCCTGGGGGCTCGGGGTGAAAAACTGTTTTTT
TRBJ2-2 TRBV28 . . CASSPIPSAGAANTGELFF TGTGCCAGCAGCCCCATCCCCTCGGCGGGGGCTGCGAACACCGGGGAGCTGTTTTTT
TRBJ2-5 TRBV27 TRBD1 . CASSSRPGQGEETQYF TGTGCCAGCAGTTCACGCCCTGGACAGGGGGAAGAGACCCAGTACTTC
TRBJ1-2 TRBV4-1 . few CASSRDTNYGYTF TGCGCCAGCAGCCGGGACACTAACTATGGCTACACCTTC
TRBJ2-1 TRBV9 TRBD1 few CASSDWDSKVNEQFF TGTGCCAGCAGCGACTGGGACAGTAAAGTCAATGAGCAGTTCTTC
TRBJ2-1 TRBV19 . . CASSIQVYNEQFF TGTGCCAGTAGTATACAGGTTTACAATGAGCAGTTCTTC
TRBJ1-1 TRBV3-1/TRBV3-2 . . CASSQESGAEAFF TGTGCCAGCAGCCAAGAATCGGGGGCTGAAGCTTTCTTT
TRBJ2-5 TRBV7-9 TRBD2 once CASSLVAGAETQYF TGTGCCAGCAGCTTAGTAGCGGGAGCAGAGACCCAGTACTTC
TRBJ1-4 TRBV5-1 . . CASRSGGRQVNEKLFF TGCGCCAGCAGATCCGGCGGGAGACAGGTAAATGAAAAACTGTTTTTT
TRBJ1-6 TRBV19 TRBD1 . CASSKDRDNSPLHF TGTGCCAGTAGTAAAGACAGGGATAATTCACCCCTCCACTTT
TRBJ1-5 TRBV2 TRBD1 . CASTPNDRVLQPQHF TGTGCCAGCACCCCGAACGACAGGGTCCTACAGCCCCAGCATTTT
TRBJ1-2 TRBV11-2 . . CASSLVVRQGNYGYTF TGTGCCAGCAGCTTAGTCGTCCGGCAGGGGAACTATGGCTACACCTTC
TRBJ1-3 TRBV6-5 TRBD1 . CASRIIDREGNTIYF TGTGCCAGCAGGATAATTGACAGGGAAGGAAACACCATATATTTT
TRBJ1-2 TRBV2 TRBD1 few CASSEQTGAAYGYTF TGTGCCAGCAGTGAGCAGACAGGGGCGGCTTATGGCTACACCTTC
TRBJ2-2 TRBV7-9 . . CASSLAPGVANTGELFF TGTGCCAGCAGCTTAGCGCCGGGGGTCGCGAACACCGGGGAGCTGTTTTTT
TRBJ1-2 TRBV5-1 TRBD1 . CASSGPRNDRDRRLTFYGYTF TGCGCCAGCAGCGGACCCCGAAATGACAGGGACAGAAGGCTTACTTTCTATGGCTACACCTTC
TRBJ2-3 TRBV7-2 TRBD1 . CASSLGRQGGDTQYF TGTGCCAGCAGCTTAGGTAGACAGGGTGGAGATACGCAGTATTTT
TRBJ1-2 TRBV14 . . CASSQDLTGRGNYGYTF TGTGCCAGCAGCCAAGATCTCACGGGCAGGGGCAACTATGGCTACACCTTC
TRBJ2-1 TRBV5-1 TRBD2 . CASIGTSGRGYNEQFF TGCGCCAGTATAGGGACTAGCGGGAGAGGTTACAATGAGCAGTTCTTC
TRBJ1-2 TRBV7-2 . . CASSPEVGNYGYTF TGTGCCAGCAGCCCCGAAGTCGGTAACTATGGCTACACCTTC
TRBJ1-1 TRBV24-1 TRBD1 . CATSQPGTGGTEAFF TGTGCCACCAGCCAGCCCGGGACAGGGGGCACTGAAGCTTTCTTT
TRBJ1-1 TRBV7-8 TRBD1 . CASSLQGAANTEAFF TGTGCCAGCAGCTTACAGGGGGCCGCGAACACTGAAGCTTTCTTT
TRBJ1-2 TRBV18 . . CASSPTLNSRNYGYTF TGTGCCAGCTCACCAACGTTAAACAGCCGAAACTATGGCTACACCTTC
TRBJ2-2 TRBV18 TRBD2 . CASSGLAAPGELFF TGTGCCAGCTCCGGACTAGCGGCCCCCGGGGAGCTGTTTTTT
TRBJ1-6 TRBV2 TRBD1 once CASSWTGNPSSYNSPLHF TGTGCCAGCAGTTGGACAGGGAACCCCAGCTCCTATAATTCACCCCTCCACTTT
TRBJ2-7 TRBV3-1/TRBV3-2 TRBD2 . CASSQDRGGRIEQYF TGTGCCAGCAGCCAAGACAGGGGCGGGAGGATCGAGCAGTACTTC
TRBJ2-5 TRBV7-3 TRBD2 . CASSLGSGRNRWETQYF TGTGCCAGCAGCTTAGGTAGCGGGAGAAACCGATGGGAGACCCAGTACTTC
TRBJ2-1 TRBV27 TRBD1 . CASSSRTGDTYNEQFF TGTGCCAGCTCCTCTCGGACAGGCGACACTTACAATGAGCAGTTCTTC
TRBJ2-2 TRBV11-3 . . CASSQRWDTGELFF TGTGCCAGCAGCCAGAGGTGGGACACCGGGGAGCTGTTTTTT
TRBJ2-1 TRBV5-4 TRBD1 . CASSQYEGGGREQFF TGTGCCAGCAGCCAATACGAAGGGGGCGGTCGGGAGCAGTTCTTC
TRBJ1-6 TRBV7-2 TRBD1 . CASSRGQGVSPLHF TGTGCCAGCAGCCGGGGACAGGGGGTGTCACCCCTCCACTTT
TRBJ1-6 TRBV6-5 TRBD1 . CAATPGQRFNSPLHF TGTGCCGCAACCCCGGGACAGAGGTTTAATTCACCCCTCCACTTT
TRBJ2-7 TRBV5-1 TRBD2 . CASSWSGRSYEQYF TGCGCCAGCAGCTGGAGCGGGAGGAGCTACGAGCAGTACTTC
TRBJ2-7 TRBV4-2 TRBD2 . CASRIGTSGPYEQYF TGTGCCAGCAGAATTGGGACTAGCGGGCCCTACGAGCAGTACTTC
TRBJ1-2 TRBV6-5 TRBD1 . CASSFQGAYGYTF TGTGCCAGCAGTTTCCAGGGGGCCTATGGCTACACCTTC
TRBJ2-5 TRBV19 . . CASSPRGETQYF TGTGCCAGTAGCCCGCGGGGAGAGACCCAGTACTTC
TRBJ2-1 TRBV3-1/TRBV3-2 . . CASSRRDEQFF TGTGCCAGCAGCCGCCGGGATGAGCAGTTCTTC
TRBJ1-6 TRBV6-4 . . CASSDAGNSPLHF TGTGCCAGCAGTGACGCGGGGAATTCACCCCTCCACTTT
TRBJ2-7 TRBV12-2 . . CASRLALRGESGIVAYEQYF TGTGCAAGTCGCTTAGCATTACGCGGGGAGAGTGGTATCGTAGCCTACGAGCAGTACTTC
TRBJ2-3 TRBV9 . . CASSLGRGQTDTQYF TGTGCCAGCAGCCTCGGGCGGGGGCAAACAGATACGCAGTATTTT
TRBJ1-2 TRBV10-1 . . CASSESNNPNYGYTF TGCGCCAGCAGTGAGTCTAACAATCCAAACTATGGCTACACCTTC
TRBJ2-7 TRBV19 . . CASKGPLEQYF TGTGCCAGTAAGGGGCCGCTCGAGCAGTACTTC
TRBJ1-1 TRBV27 . . CASSPLGAGNTEAFF TGTGCCAGCAGCCCTCTCGGGGCGGGGAATACTGAAGCTTTCTTT
TRBJ2-5 TRBV5-1 . . CASSLGGTQETQYF TGCGCCAGCAGCTTGGGGGGGACACAAGAGACCCAGTACTTC
TRBJ1-6 TRBV19 . . CASSIKGVDSPLHF TGTGCCAGTAGTATTAAAGGGGTGGATTCACCCCTCCACTTT
TRBJ1-4 TRBV11-2 . . CASSLGGGNYEKLFF TGTGCCAGCAGCTTAGGGGGCGGCAACTATGAAAAACTGTTTTTT
TRBJ2-1 TRBV13 TRBD2 . CASSLQITSDNEQFF TGTGCCAGCAGCCTACAGATCACTAGCGATAATGAGCAGTTCTTC